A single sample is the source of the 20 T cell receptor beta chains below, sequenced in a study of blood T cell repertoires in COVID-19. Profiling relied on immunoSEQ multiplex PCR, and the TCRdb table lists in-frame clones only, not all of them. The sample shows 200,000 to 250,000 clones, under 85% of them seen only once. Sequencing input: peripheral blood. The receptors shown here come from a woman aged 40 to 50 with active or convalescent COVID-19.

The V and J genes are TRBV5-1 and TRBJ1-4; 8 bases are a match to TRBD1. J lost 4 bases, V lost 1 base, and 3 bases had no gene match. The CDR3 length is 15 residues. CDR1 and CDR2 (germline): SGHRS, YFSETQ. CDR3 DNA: TGCGCCAGCAGCTTGCGGACAGGGAGTAATGAAAAACTGTTTTTT. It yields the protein CASSLRTGSNEKLFF. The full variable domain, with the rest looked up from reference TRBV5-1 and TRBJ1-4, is KAGVTQTPRYLIKTRGQQVTLSCSPISGHRSVSWYQQTPGQGLQFLFEYFSETQRNKGNFPGRFSGRQFSNSRSEMNVSTLELGDSALYLCASSLRTGSNEKLFFGSGTQLSVL.

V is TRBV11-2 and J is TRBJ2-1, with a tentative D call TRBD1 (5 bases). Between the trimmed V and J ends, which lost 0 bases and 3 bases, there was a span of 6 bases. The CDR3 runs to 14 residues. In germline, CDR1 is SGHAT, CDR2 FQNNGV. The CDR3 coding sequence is TGTGCCAGCAGCTTAGAAGACAGCTACAATGAGCAGTTCTTC. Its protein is CASSLEDSYNEQFF.

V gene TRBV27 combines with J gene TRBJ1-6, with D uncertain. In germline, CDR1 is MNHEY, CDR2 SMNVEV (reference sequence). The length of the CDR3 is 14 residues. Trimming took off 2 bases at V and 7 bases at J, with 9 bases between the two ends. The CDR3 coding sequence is TGTGCCAGCAGTTTAAGGCAGGAAAATTCACCCCTCCACTTT. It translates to CASSLRQENSPLHF.

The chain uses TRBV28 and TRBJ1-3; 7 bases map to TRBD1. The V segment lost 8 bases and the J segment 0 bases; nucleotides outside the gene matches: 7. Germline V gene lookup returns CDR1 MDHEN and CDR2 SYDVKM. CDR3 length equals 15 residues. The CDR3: CASYLQGTSGNTIYF. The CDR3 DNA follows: TGTGCCAGCTACCTACAGGGGACCTCTGGAAACACCATATATTTT.

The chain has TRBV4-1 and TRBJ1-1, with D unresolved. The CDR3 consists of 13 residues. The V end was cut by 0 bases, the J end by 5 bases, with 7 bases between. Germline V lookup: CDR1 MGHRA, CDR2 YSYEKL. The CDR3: CASSQDPRTEAFF. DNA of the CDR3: TGCGCCAGCAGCCAAGATCCCAGGACTGAAGCTTTCTTT.

The CDR3 DNA follows: TGCGCCAGCAGCTTGCAGGGACAGAACACTGAAGCTTTCTTT. Translating gives CASSLQGQNTEAFF. The chain links TRBV5-1 to TRBJ1-1; D is perhaps TRBD1 (6 bases). Trimming removed 1 base from V and 1 base from J, with 8 bases in between. The CDR3 spans 14 residues. The germline gives CDR1 SGHRS, CDR2 YFSETQ.

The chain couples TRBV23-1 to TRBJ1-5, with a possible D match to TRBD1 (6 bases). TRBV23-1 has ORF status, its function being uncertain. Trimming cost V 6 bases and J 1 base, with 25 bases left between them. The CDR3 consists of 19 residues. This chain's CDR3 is CASRLLSSWGRGSNQPQHF. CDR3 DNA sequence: TGCGCCAGCAGGTTACTTTCTTCATGGGGGCGAGGGAGCAATCAGCCCCAGCATTTT.

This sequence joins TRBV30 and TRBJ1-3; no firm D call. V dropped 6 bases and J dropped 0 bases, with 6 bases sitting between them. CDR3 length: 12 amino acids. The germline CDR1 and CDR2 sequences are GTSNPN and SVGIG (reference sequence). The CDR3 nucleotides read TGTGCCTGCAGAAGCTCTGGAAACACCATATATTTT. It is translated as CACRSSGNTIYF.

CDR3 in DNA: TGCGCCAGCAGCTTGGGGAAGCAGGGTGCGAGTGGAAACACCATATATTTT. Translated: CASSLGKQGASGNTIYF. V and J are TRBV5-1 and TRBJ1-3; maybe TRBD1 (5 bases). The ends were cut back, 0 bases at V and 3 bases at J, with 16 bases in the middle. The CDR3 length is 17 residues. Germline V gives CDR1 SGHRS, CDR2 YFSETQ.

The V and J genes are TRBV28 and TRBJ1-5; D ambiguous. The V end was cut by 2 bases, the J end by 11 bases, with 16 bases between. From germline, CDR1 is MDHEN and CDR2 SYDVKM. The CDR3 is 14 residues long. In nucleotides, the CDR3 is TGTGCCAGCAGTTTAAATTCCAGGTTTGAAGCCCAGCATTTT. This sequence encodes CASSLNSRFEAQHF.

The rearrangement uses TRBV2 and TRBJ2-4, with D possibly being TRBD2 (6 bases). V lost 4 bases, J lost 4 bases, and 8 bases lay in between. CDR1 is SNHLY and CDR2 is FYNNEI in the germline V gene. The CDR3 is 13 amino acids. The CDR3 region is CASSGGVKNIQYF. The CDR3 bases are TGTGCCAGCAGTGGGGGGGTGAAAAACATTCAGTACTTC.

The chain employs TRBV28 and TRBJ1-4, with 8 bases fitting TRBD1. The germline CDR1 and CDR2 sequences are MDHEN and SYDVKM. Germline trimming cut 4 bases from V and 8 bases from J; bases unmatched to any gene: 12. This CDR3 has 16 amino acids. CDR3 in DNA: TGTGCCAGCAGTTCTCTAGGACAGGGTTTGGAGGAAAAACTGTTTTTT. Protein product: CASSSLGQGLEEKLFF. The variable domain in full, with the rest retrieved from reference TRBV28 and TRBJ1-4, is DVKVTQSSRYLVKRTGEKVFLECVQDMDHENMFWYRQDPGLGLRLIYFSYDVKMKEKGDIPEGYSVSREKKERFSLILESASTNQTSMYLCASSSLGQGLEEKLFFGSGTQLSVL.

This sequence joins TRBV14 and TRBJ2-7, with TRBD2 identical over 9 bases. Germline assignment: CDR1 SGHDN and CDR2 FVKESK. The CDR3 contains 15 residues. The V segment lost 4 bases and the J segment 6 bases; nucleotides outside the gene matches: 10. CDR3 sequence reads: CASSPLRGGSGEQYV. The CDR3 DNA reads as TGTGCCAGCAGCCCGTTGCGGGGGGGCTCGGGCGAGCAGTACGTC.

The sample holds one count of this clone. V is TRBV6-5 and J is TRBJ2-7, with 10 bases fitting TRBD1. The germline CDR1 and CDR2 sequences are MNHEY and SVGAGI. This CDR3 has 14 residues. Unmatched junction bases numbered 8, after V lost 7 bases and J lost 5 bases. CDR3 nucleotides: TGTGCCAGCACCCTTAAGGGACAGGGGCACGAGCAGTACTTC. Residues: CASTLKGQGHEQYF.

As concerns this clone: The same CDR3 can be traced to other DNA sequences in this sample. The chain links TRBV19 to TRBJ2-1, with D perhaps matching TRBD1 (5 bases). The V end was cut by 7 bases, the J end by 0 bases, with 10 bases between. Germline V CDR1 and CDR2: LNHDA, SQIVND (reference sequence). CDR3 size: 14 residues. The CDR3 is CASTRDSSYNEQFF. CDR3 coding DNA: TGTGCCAGTACCCGAGACAGCTCCTACAATGAGCAGTTCTTC. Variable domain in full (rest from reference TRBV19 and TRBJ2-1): DGGITQSPKYLFRKEGQNVTLSCEQNLNHDAMYWYRQDPGQGLRLIYYSQIVNDFQKGDIAEGYSVSREKKESFPLTVTSAQKNPTAFYLCASTRDSSYNEQFFGPGTRLTVL.

The CDR3, as DNA: TGTGCCAGCAGGACAGGGGGGGGCCAAGAGACCCAGTACTTC. This sequence encodes CASRTGGGQETQYF. V gene TRBV3-1 (or the pseudogene TRBV3-2) combines with J gene TRBJ2-5; 9 bases line up with TRBD1. The CDR3 has 14 amino acids. CDR1 LGHDT and CDR2 YNNKEL come from the germline V gene (reference sequence). Trimming removed 6 bases from V and 1 base from J; junction bases left unmatched: 3.

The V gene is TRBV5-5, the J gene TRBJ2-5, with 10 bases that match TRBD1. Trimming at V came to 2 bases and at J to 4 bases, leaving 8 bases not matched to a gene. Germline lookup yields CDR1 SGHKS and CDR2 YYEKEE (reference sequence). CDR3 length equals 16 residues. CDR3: CASSLFGTGVGETQYF. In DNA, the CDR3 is TGTGCCAGCAGCTTATTTGGGACAGGGGTCGGAGAGACCCAGTACTTC.

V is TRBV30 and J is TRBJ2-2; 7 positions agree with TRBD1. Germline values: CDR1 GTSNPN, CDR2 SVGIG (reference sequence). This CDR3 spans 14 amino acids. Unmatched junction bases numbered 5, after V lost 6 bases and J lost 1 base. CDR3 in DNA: TGTGCCTGCCTAGGACAGGTGAACACCGGGGAGCTGTTTTTT. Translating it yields CACLGQVNTGELFF.

This chain's CDR3 is CATLFGDTQYF. CDR3 nucleotide sequence: TGTGCCACCCTCTTCGGGGATACGCAGTATTTT. This rearrangement joins TRBV3-1 (or the pseudogene TRBV3-2) to TRBJ2-3; D ambiguous. CDR3 size: 11 residues. V shed 10 bases and J shed 6 bases, with 11 bases lying between them. CDR1 LGHDT and CDR2 YNNKEL come from the germline V gene (reference sequence).

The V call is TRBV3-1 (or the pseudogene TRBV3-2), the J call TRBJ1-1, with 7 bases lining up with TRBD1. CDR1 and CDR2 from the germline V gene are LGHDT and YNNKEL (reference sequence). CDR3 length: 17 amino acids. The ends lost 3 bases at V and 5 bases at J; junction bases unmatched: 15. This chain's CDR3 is CASSHYRDRGGWTEAFF. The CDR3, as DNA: TGTGCCAGCAGCCACTACCGGGACAGAGGGGGGTGGACTGAAGCTTTCTTT.